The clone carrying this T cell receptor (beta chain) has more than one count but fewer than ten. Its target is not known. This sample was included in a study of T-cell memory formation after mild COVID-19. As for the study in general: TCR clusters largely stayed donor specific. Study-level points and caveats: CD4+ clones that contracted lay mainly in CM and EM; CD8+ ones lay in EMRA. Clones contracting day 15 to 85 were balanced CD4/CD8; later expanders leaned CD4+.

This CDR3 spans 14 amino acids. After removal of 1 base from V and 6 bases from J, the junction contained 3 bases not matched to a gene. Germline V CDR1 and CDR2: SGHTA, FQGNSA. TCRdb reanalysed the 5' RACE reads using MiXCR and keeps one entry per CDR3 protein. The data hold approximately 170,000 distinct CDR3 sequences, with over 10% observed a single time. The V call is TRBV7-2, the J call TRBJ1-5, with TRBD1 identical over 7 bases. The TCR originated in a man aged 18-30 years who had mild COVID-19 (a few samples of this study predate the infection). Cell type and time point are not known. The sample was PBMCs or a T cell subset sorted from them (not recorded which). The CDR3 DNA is TGTGCCAGCAGCTTAGTCAGGGGGGGTCAGCCCCAGCATTTT. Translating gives CASSLVRGGQPQHF.